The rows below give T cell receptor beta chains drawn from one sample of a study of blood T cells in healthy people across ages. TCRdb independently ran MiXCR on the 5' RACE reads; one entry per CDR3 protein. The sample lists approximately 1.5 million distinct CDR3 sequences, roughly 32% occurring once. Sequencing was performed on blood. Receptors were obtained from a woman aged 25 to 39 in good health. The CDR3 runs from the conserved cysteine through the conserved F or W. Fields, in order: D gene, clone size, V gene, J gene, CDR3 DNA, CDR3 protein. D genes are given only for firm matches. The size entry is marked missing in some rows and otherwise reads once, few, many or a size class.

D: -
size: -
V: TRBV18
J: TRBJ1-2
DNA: TGTGCCAGCTCCCCCTCCAGGACGGTAGTCTATGGCTACACCTTC
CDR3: CASSPSRTVVYGYTF

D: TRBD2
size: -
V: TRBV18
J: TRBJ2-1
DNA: TGTGCCAGCTCTCGACTAGCGGAGTTATACAATGAGCAGTTCTTC
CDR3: CASSRLAELYNEQFF

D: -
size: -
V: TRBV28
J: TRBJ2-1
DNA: TGTGCCAGCAGTTTGACACGGGTCTCCTACAATGAGCAGTTCTTC
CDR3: CASSLTRVSYNEQFF

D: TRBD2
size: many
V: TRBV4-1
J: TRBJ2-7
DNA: TGCGCCAGCAGCCAACGAATGGCTAGCGGGGCCACCTCCTACGAGCAGTACTTC
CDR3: CASSQRMASGATSYEQYF

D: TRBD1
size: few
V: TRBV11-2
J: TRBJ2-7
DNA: TGTGCCAGCAGCCGGGACAGGGGGGTTCTCGAGCAGTACTTC
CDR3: CASSRDRGVLEQYF

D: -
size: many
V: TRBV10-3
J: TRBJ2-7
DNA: TGTGCCATCAGTGAGTCTTTGTCCAGCTTACACTCCTACGAGCAGTACTTC
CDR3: CAISESLSSLHSYEQYF

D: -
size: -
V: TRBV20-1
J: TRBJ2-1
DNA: TGCAGTGCTCGAGTATGGGGCCAAAATCCCAATGGGCAGTTCTTC
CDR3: CSARVWGQNPNGQFF

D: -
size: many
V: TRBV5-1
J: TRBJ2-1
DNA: TGCGCCAGCAGCGTACAGGGTGAGCAGTTCTTC
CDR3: CASSVQGEQFF

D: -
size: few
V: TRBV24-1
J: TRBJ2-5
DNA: TGTGCCACCAGTGCGGGAACGACCCAGTACTTC
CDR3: CATSAGTTQYF

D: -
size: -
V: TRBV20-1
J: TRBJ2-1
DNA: TGCAGTGCTGGAATTACGGGACATCTATACAATGAGCAGTTCTTC
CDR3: CSAGITGHLYNEQFF

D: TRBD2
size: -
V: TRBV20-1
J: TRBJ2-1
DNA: TGCAGCCCTAGCGGGGGGATGAATGAGCAGTTCTTC
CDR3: CSPSGGMNEQFF

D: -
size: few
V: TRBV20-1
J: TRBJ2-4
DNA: TGCAGTGCTAGAGATCGAACGTTGACGCTAAACATTCAGTACTTC
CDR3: CSARDRTLTLNIQYF

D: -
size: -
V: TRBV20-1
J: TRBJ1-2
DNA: TGCAGTGCTGGGCGGGACTCCACTGGCTACACCTTC
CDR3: CSAGRDSTGYTF

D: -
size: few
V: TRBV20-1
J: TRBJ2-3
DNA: TGCAGTGCTGCCCCGGCGGATACGCAGTATTTT
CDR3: CSAAPADTQYF

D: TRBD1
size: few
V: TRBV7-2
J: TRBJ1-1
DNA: TGTGCCAGCAGCTTAAGGGGGTGGGACAGGGGGTCTAGTTACACTGAAGCTTTCTTT
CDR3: CASSLRGWDRGSSYTEAFF

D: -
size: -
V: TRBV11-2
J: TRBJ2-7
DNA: TGTGCCAGCAGCCTCAAAGGGGTCCTGTACGAGCAGTACTTC
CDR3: CASSLKGVLYEQYF

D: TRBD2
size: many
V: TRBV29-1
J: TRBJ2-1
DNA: TGCAGCGTTGAAGATTGGGAGGGGAGCTACAATGAGCAGTTCTTC
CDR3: CSVEDWEGSYNEQFF

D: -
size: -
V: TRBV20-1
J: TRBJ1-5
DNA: TGCAGTGCAAAGGGAACGGGTCTTACCAATCAGCCCCAGCATTTT
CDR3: CSAKGTGLTNQPQHF

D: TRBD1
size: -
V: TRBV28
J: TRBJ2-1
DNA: TGCGCCAGCAGTTTACGGCTGGCAGGGGGCAAGAATGAGCAGTTCTTC
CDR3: CASSLRLAGGKNEQFF

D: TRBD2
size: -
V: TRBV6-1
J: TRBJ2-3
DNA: TGTGCCAGCAGCCGAGGAGCGGGAGGTACAACTAGCACAGATACGCAGTATTTT
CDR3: CASSRGAGGTTSTDTQYF

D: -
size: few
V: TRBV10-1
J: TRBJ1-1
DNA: TGCGCCAGCAGTGAGGGGACAAGGGCTGAAGCTTTCTTT
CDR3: CASSEGTRAEAFF

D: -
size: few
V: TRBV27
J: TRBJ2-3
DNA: -
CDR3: CASSSGRAGLAPADTQYF

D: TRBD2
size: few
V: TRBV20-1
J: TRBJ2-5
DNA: TGCAGTGCTGACTACTGGACTAGCGGGGCGCCAGTAGGATCCGAGACCCAGTACTTC
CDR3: CSADYWTSGAPVGSETQYF

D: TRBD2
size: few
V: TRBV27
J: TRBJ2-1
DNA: TGTGCCAGCAGTTTATATACGGGAGGCGTCAATGAGCAGTTCTTC
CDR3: CASSLYTGGVNEQFF

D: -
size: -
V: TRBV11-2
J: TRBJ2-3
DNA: TGTGCCAGCAGCATAGGACAGCCTTTTGCAGATACGCAGTATTTT
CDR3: CASSIGQPFADTQYF

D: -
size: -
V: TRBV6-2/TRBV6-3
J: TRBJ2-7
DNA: TGTGCCAGCAGTTACTCGTATGACGAAGTCTACGAGCAGTACTTC
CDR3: CASSYSYDEVYEQYF

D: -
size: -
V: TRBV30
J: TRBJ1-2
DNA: TGTGCCTTGACGCGAGAGACCTATAGCTATGGCTACACCTTC
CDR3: CALTRETYSYGYTF

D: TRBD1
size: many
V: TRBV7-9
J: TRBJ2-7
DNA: TGTGCCAGCAGCTATGGTCCGGGACAGGGGGTCGACGAGCAGTACTTC
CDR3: CASSYGPGQGVDEQYF

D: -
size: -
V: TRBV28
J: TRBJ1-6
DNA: TGTGCCAGCAAGGGGGGGAGCAGTTCACCCCTCCACTTT
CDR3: CASKGGSSSPLHF